This T cell receptor beta chain is drawn from a study of T cell responses to AZD1222 COVID-19 vaccine. Study-wide results and caveats: AZD1222 recipients seropositive at baseline numbered only six or seven.

TCRdb's table, derived via immunoSEQ multiplex PCR, lists solely in-frame clones and lacks some. The sample lists approximately 160,000 clones, about 90% occurring once. A word on this clone: The target antigen is unknown.

Germline V gene data show CDR1 as MGHRA and CDR2 as YSYEKL. With V trimmed by 0 bases and J by 1 base, 15 bases remained unmatched. This CDR3 is built from 20 residues. The starting material was peripheral blood, obtained 28 days after the second AZD1222 dose. This clonotype was obtained from an adult who received the AZD1222 COVID-19 vaccine. J is TRBJ2-4 and V is TRBV4-1; 7 bases match TRBD1. DNA of the CDR3: TGCGCCAGCAGCCAAGACCCCAGGGGGTCCCTCGTCCGGGCCAAAAACATTCAGTACTTC. Its translation is CASSQDPRGSLVRAKNIQYF.